This note documents a single TCR beta chain sequence. The sample comes from a study of blood T cell repertoires in COVID-19. Study-level information: There were acute and convalescent COVID-19 samples, and they came from the United States, Italy and Spain. T cells, B-cell-depleted T cells, or PBMCs provided the cDNA or gDNA that served as material.

Per the original data handling: From reference gene primer amplification, estimates of nucleated cell counts were derived. Measured with immunoSEQ multiplex PCR; TCRdb has only the in-frame clones, and not every one. D and trimming were read from the DNA, whereas the V and J calls and clone size are those reported in that table. The sample consists of about 41,000 clones, approximately 90% of them appearing once. This CDR3 contains 15 residues. The germline V gene encodes CDR1 SGHDT and CDR2 YYEEEE. V lost 2 bases, J lost 5 bases, and 16 bases lay in between. This chain uses TRBV5-6 with TRBJ2-5; D is perhaps TRBD1 (6 bases). The sequence came from a man in his sixties with acute or convalescent COVID-19. Source material: peripheral blood. CDR3 nucleotide sequence: TGTGCCAGCAGCTTAGGACAGACTACTCGGGAGACCCAGTACTTC. Its protein is CASSLGQTTRETQYF. Variable domain in full (rest from reference TRBV5-6 and TRBJ2-5): DAGVTQSPTHLIKTRGQQVTLRCSPKSGHDTVSWYQQALGQGPQFIFQYYEEEERQRGNFPDRFSGHQFPNYSSELNVNALLLGDSALYLCASSLGQTTRETQYFGPGTRLLVL.